A selection of T cell receptor beta chains follows, all from one sample in a study of blood T cell repertoires in COVID-19. The method was immunoSEQ multiplex PCR; TCRdb's version includes in-frame clones alone and lacks a portion of them. The table includes around 500,000 clones, approximately 86% detected once. Sequenced material: PBMCs or T cells enriched from blood (not recorded which). The receptors come from a woman in her sixties who had recovered from COVID-19. The CDR3 runs from the conserved cysteine through the conserved F or W. D genes are given only for firm matches. Not every row has a clone size; where given, it reads once, few, many or a size class.

clone_size j_call d_call v_call cdr3_aa cdr3_nt
- TRBJ1-1 - TRBV27 CASSFSGLGNTEAFF TGTGCCAGCAGTTTCTCAGGGCTCGGGAACACTGAAGCTTTCTTT
- TRBJ1-3 - TRBV30 CAWSSVSGNTIYF TGTGCCTGGAGTTCAGTGTCTGGAAACACCATATATTTT
- TRBJ1-5 - TRBV27 CASTVAGGAGQPQHF TGTGCCAGCACTGTAGCGGGGGGCGCGGGTCAGCCCCAGCATTTT
- TRBJ1-2 TRBD1 TRBV25-1 CASSATGYYGYTF TGTGCCAGCAGCGCGACAGGGTACTATGGCTACACCTTC
- TRBJ1-1 - TRBV5-5 CASSLTASNTEAFF TGTGCCAGCAGCTTGACAGCATCGAACACTGAAGCTTTCTTT
- TRBJ2-3 - TRBV24-1 CATSDPGLGTQYF TGTGCCACCAGTGACCCGGGACTGGGTACGCAGTATTTT
- TRBJ1-2 - TRBV30 CAWKGGSYGYTF TGTGCCTGGAAGGGGGGGTCCTATGGCTACACCTTC
- TRBJ1-2 - TRBV24-1 CATSDAGEGYGYTF TGTGCCACCAGTGATGCGGGGGAGGGTTATGGCTACACCTTC
- TRBJ2-3 - TRBV5-1 CASSPRSEGDTQYF TGCGCCAGCAGCCCCCGGTCGGAGGGTGATACGCAGTATTTT
few TRBJ2-7 TRBD1 TRBV4-1 CASSPWDSDYEQYF TGCGCCAGCAGCCCGTGGGACAGCGACTACGAGCAGTACTTC
- TRBJ1-4 - TRBV7-2 CASSLIPHNEKLFF TGTGCCAGCAGCTTAATTCCACATAATGAAAAACTGTTTTTT
- TRBJ2-3 - TRBV7-9 CASSPTFSTDTQYF TGTGCCAGCAGCCCAACATTTAGCACAGATACGCAGTATTTT
- TRBJ2-3 - TRBV4-2 CASSQEGGALLFPRTDTQYF TGTGCCAGCAGCCAAGAAGGCGGAGCCCTCCTTTTCCCCCGCACAGATACGCAGTATTTT
- TRBJ1-3 - TRBV6-5 CASMTSSGNTIYF TGTGCCAGCATGACTTCTTCCGGAAACACCATATATTTT
- TRBJ2-5 TRBD1 TRBV2 CASSYGRGQETQYF TGTGCCAGCAGTTATGGCAGGGGGCAGGAGACCCAGTACTTC
- TRBJ1-1 - TRBV4-1 CASSRGQHENTEAFF TGCGCCAGCAGCCGCGGACAGCACGAGAACACTGAAGCTTTCTTT
- TRBJ1-1 TRBD1 TRBV7-8 CASSPPTGTTEAFF TGTGCCAGCAGCCCTCCGACAGGGACCACTGAAGCTTTCTTT
- TRBJ2-5 - TRBV6-5 CASRGEAETQYF TGTGCCAGCAGAGGGGAGGCAGAGACCCAGTACTTC
- TRBJ2-5 TRBD2 TRBV5-4 CASSLPGLAGGRTQYF TGTGCCAGCAGCTTACCGGGACTAGCGGGGGGCCGCACCCAGTACTTC
- TRBJ2-1 TRBD1 TRBV19 CASSTDRGGYNEQFF TGTGCCAGTAGTACCGACAGGGGAGGCTACAATGAGCAGTTCTTC
- TRBJ1-3 - TRBV30 CAWSLRRVSGNTIYF TGTGCCTGGAGTCTCAGGCGGGTCTCTGGAAACACCATATATTTT
- TRBJ2-3 - TRBV5-4 CASAWDSARTDTQYF TGTGCCAGCGCCTGGGACTCGGCTCGCACAGATACGCAGTATTTT
once TRBJ2-3 TRBD1 TRBV5-1 CASSVQGAGTDTQYF TGCGCCAGCAGCGTGCAGGGGGCTGGCACAGATACGCAGTATTTT
- TRBJ2-1 TRBD1 TRBV5-1 CASSLGDRIEQFF TGCGCCAGCAGCTTGGGGGACAGGATAGAGCAGTTCTTC
- TRBJ2-3 TRBD1 TRBV7-9 CASSSWTGRGDTQYF TGTGCCAGCAGCTCCTGGACAGGGCGGGGAGATACGCAGTATTTT
- TRBJ2-1 TRBD1 TRBV24-1 CATGQGSYNEQFF TGTGCCACCGGACAGGGCTCCTACAATGAGCAGTTCTTC
- TRBJ1-5 - TRBV19 CATSLGSQPQHF TGTGCCACTTCCCTAGGGAGTCAGCCCCAGCATTTT
- TRBJ2-2 - TRBV11-3 CASSLRLVGAPTGELFF TGTGCCAGCAGCTTAAGGTTGGTGGGGGCCCCCACCGGGGAGCTGTTTTTT
- TRBJ1-1 - TRBV19 CASSKRGRDTEAFF TGTGCCAGTAGTAAGCGGGGGCGAGACACTGAAGCTTTCTTT
few TRBJ1-4 TRBD1 TRBV18 CASSRQGTNEKLFF TGTGCCAGCTCGCGACAGGGAACTAATGAAAAACTGTTTTTT
- TRBJ2-5 TRBD1 TRBV7-2 CASSPRQGADQETQYF TGTGCCAGCAGCCCGAGACAGGGGGCGGATCAAGAGACCCAGTACTTC
- TRBJ1-2 TRBD1 TRBV7-2 CASSSRRQGGGYTF TGTGCCAGCAGCTCCCGTCGACAGGGCGGCGGCTACACCTTC
- TRBJ1-4 TRBD1 TRBV18 CASSPRQGINEKLFF TGTGCCAGCTCACCACGACAGGGCATTAATGAAAAACTGTTTTTT
- TRBJ2-1 - TRBV13 CASSLVHNNEQFF TGTGCCAGCAGCTTAGTACATAACAATGAGCAGTTCTTC
- TRBJ1-3 - TRBV5-1 CASSRTGSGNTIYF TGCGCCAGCAGCCGCACAGGGAGTGGAAACACCATATATTTT
- TRBJ2-2 TRBD1 TRBV7-7 CASSLSDRAGELFF TGTGCTAGCAGCTTAAGTGACAGGGCCGGGGAGCTGTTTTTT
- TRBJ2-7 TRBD1 TRBV7-2 CASSLLTGGIPYEQYF TGTGCCAGCAGCTTATTAACAGGGGGAATCCCCTACGAGCAGTACTTC
- TRBJ1-5 - TRBV27 CASRQGGQPQHF TGTGCCAGCCGGCAGGGCGGTCAGCCCCAGCATTTT
- TRBJ2-2 - TRBV21-1 CASSKVAGGGELFF TGTGCCAGCAGCAAAGTCGCGGGGGGCGGGGAGCTGTTTTTT
- TRBJ1-4 - TRBV4-2 CASSQDRGREKLFF TGTGCCAGCAGCCAAGACCGGGGGAGGGAAAAACTGTTTTTT
- TRBJ1-2 TRBD1 TRBV24-1 CATSDRTGPYGYTF TGTGCCACCAGTGATAGGACAGGGCCCTATGGCTACACCTTC
- TRBJ2-1 - TRBV7-2 CASSPRRQGGGDEQFF TGTGCCAGCAGCCCAAGGAGGCAGGGGGGTGGGGATGAGCAGTTCTTC
- TRBJ1-1 - TRBV6-4 CASRGPAEAFF TGTGCCAGCAGGGGGCCAGCTGAAGCTTTCTTT
- TRBJ1-2 TRBD1 TRBV5-1 CASSISGQGSYGYTF TGCGCCAGCAGCATCTCGGGACAGGGGAGCTATGGCTACACCTTC
- TRBJ2-3 TRBD2 TRBV6-5 CASTAGGSTDTQYF TGTGCCAGCACTGCGGGGGGGAGTACAGATACGCAGTATTTT
- TRBJ1-1 - TRBV9 CASSETPEDTEAFF TGTGCCAGCAGCGAAACTCCGGAGGACACTGAAGCTTTCTTT
- TRBJ1-5 - TRBV25-1 CASRARFRREDQPQHF TGTGCCAGCAGGGCAAGATTTCGACGGGAAGATCAGCCCCAGCATTTT
- TRBJ1-2 - TRBV5-1 CASSLKQGSGGYTF TGCGCCAGCAGCTTAAAACAGGGCTCGGGTGGCTACACCTTC
- TRBJ2-3 TRBD2 TRBV20-1 CSASLQPGLVADTQYF TGCAGTGCCAGTCTCCAACCGGGACTAGTTGCCGATACGCAGTATTTT
- TRBJ2-3 - TRBV9 CASSVLGARTDTQYF TGTGCCAGCAGCGTATTAGGGGCCCGCACAGATACGCAGTATTTT
- TRBJ2-5 TRBD1 TRBV6-5 CASSDRGLETQYF TGTGCCAGCAGCGACAGGGGGCTAGAGACCCAGTACTTC
few TRBJ1-6 TRBD1 TRBV10-2 CASSEQGFSPLHF TGCGCCAGCAGTGAACAGGGGTTCTCACCCCTCCACTTT
- TRBJ2-2 TRBD2 TRBV9 CASSVSIPGLAGPGELFF TGTGCCAGCAGCGTATCTATCCCGGGACTAGCGGGGCCCGGGGAGCTGTTTTTT
- TRBJ1-3 TRBD1 TRBV2 CASSVRGDGNTIYF TGTGCCAGCAGCGTCAGGGGGGATGGAAACACCATATATTTT
- TRBJ1-5 - TRBV6-5 CASSSSYQGSNQPQHF TGTGCCAGCAGTTCGAGTTACCAGGGGAGCAATCAGCCCCAGCATTTT
once TRBJ1-4 - TRBV6-5 CASSPRGNEKLFF TGTGCCAGCAGCCCCCGGGGAAATGAAAAACTGTTTTTT
- TRBJ2-7 TRBD1 TRBV5-1 CASSLKGGQGFFGYEQYF TGCGCCAGCAGCTTGAAAGGGGGACAGGGGTTCTTTGGCTACGAGCAGTACTTC